These 14 T cell receptor beta chains share one sample of origin, sequenced in a study of CD8 T cells in Susac syndrome. After extraction with the RNeasy kit, about 0.5 to 1 ug of the RNA was reverse transcribed using random hexamers. TCRdb reprocessed the immunoSEQ multiplex PCR reads via MiXCR and lists one record per CDR3 protein. Among 150,000 to 200,000 distinct CDR3 sequences listed, approximately 94% were seen once. Sequenced input: CD4+ T cells from PBMCs. Receptor source: a human donor with multiple sclerosis.

The rearrangement joins TRBV5-6 to TRBJ2-5; D is tentatively TRBD1 or TRBD2 (5 bases each). Germline-derived CDR1 and CDR2 are SGHDT and YYEEEE. The CDR3 contains 13 residues. V dropped 3 bases and J dropped 5 bases, with 11 bases sitting between them. The CDR3 loop reads CASSYRDVETQYF. CDR3 DNA: TGTGCCAGCAGCTACCGGGACGTCGAGACCCAGTACTTC. Variable domain in full (rest from reference TRBV5-6 and TRBJ2-5): DAGVTQSPTHLIKTRGQQVTLRCSPKSGHDTVSWYQQALGQGPQFIFQYYEEEERQRGNFPDRFSGHQFPNYSSELNVNALLLGDSALYLCASSYRDVETQYFGPGTRLLVL.

The J gene is TRBJ2-7, the V gene TRBV12-3 or TRBV12-4; possibly TRBD2 for D (6 bases). The CDR3 spans 16 residues. Trimming pared 6 bases from V and 4 bases from J, leaving 22 bases between. The DNA of the CDR3 is TGTGCCAGCAGCTCCTACGGGGGAGCACAACCGTACGAGCAGTACTTC. Translation: CASSSYGGAQPYEQYF.

V usage is TRBV12-3 or TRBV12-4 and J usage is TRBJ1-5; D is ambiguous. The V end lost 6 bases, the J end lost 5 bases, and 11 bases lay between the germline ends. This CDR3 has 13 residues. The CDR3 coding sequence is TGTGCCAGCAGGGAAACCGTGGATCAGCCCCAGCATTTT. Translating gives CASRETVDQPQHF.

The rearrangement links TRBV11-2 to TRBJ2-1; D may be TRBD2 (5 bases). CDR1 SGHAT and CDR2 FQNNGV come from the germline V gene. CDR3 length: 15 amino acids. Between the trimmed V and J ends, which lost 2 bases and 5 bases, there was a span of 13 bases. The CDR3 nucleotides read TGTGCCAGCAGCTTATCTAGCCGATATAACAATGAGCAGTTCTTC. This codes for CASSLSSRYNNEQFF.

This sequence joins TRBV15 and TRBJ2-2; D remains ambiguous. The length of the CDR3 is 13 residues. V gave up 5 bases and J gave up 1 base, with 5 bases separating them. Looked up from germline, CDR1 is LNHNV and CDR2 is YYDKDF (reference sequence). CDR3 loop: CATSRENTGELFF. In DNA, the CDR3 is TGTGCCACCAGCCGCGAGAACACCGGGGAGCTGTTTTTT.

The chain uses TRBV7-3 and TRBJ1-6, with D possibly being TRBD1 (6 bases). CDR1 and CDR2 from the germline V gene are SGHTA and FQGTGA. Trimming stripped 5 bases from V and 10 bases from J, with 18 bases between. The CDR3 extends over 15 amino acids. CDR3 sequence reads: CASSPGAGAESPLHF. For the CDR3, the DNA is TGTGCCAGCAGCCCCGGGGCAGGGGCCGAGTCACCCCTCCACTTT.

The V and J genes are TRBV13 and TRBJ1-2, with 10 bases aligning to TRBD1. Germline CDR1 is PRHDT and CDR2 is FYEKMQ (reference sequence). V shed 4 bases, J shed 4 bases, and the junction held 3 bases outside the gene matches. This CDR3 is built from 14 residues. The CDR3 region has the DNA TGTGCCAGCAGCTCCGACAGGGGGCCCTATGGCTACACCTTC. Its protein is CASSSDRGPYGYTF.

The J gene is TRBJ2-2, the V gene TRBV2; unclear D gene. The CDR3 has 13 residues. Between the trimmed V and J ends, which lost 1 base and 10 bases, there was a span of 10 bases. In germline, CDR1 is SNHLY, CDR2 FYNNEI. The CDR3 DNA reads TGTGCCAGCAGTGAAGTCGTGGGCGCGGAGCTGTTTTTT. It codes for CASSEVVGAELFF.

The genes are TRBV27 and TRBJ1-6; TRBD1 aligns across 8 bases. Germline lookup yields CDR1 MNHEY and CDR2 SMNVEV (reference sequence). The CDR3 length is 16 residues. Trimming took 6 bases from V and 6 from J; bases not matched to a gene: 10. This chain's CDR3 is CASSPDRARGNSPLHF. For the CDR3, the DNA is TGTGCCAGCAGCCCGGACAGGGCGCGGGGTAATTCACCCCTCCACTTT.

The chain has TRBV20-1 and TRBJ1-2; TRBD1 matches at 7 bases. The CDR3 totals 13 residues. Germline V gives CDR1 DFQATT, CDR2 SNEGSKA (reference sequence). The V segment lost 4 bases and the J segment 3 bases; nucleotides outside the gene matches: 5. The CDR3 sequence is CSATTGADYGYTF. CDR3 sequence (DNA): TGCAGTGCTACCACAGGGGCAGACTATGGCTACACCTTC.

V gene TRBV7-9 combines with J gene TRBJ2-1; 12 bases are shared with TRBD2. Germline assignment: CDR1 SEHNR and CDR2 FQNEAQ (reference sequence). The CDR3 consists of 16 residues. Trimming removed 5 bases from V and 5 bases from J; junction bases left unmatched: 7. The CDR3 DNA is TGTGCCAGCAGCATCCGACTAGCGGGGGCCCACAATGAGCAGTTCTTC. The encoded protein is CASSIRLAGAHNEQFF.

The V call is TRBV5-1, the J call TRBJ2-5; possibly TRBD1 for D (5 bases). V was cut by 5 bases and J by 2 bases, with 10 bases left in between. This CDR3 has 13 amino acids. The germline CDR1 and CDR2 sequences are SGHRS and YFSETQ. The CDR3 region is CASRNSGQETQYF. The CDR3 region has the DNA TGCGCCAGCAGAAATTCAGGGCAAGAGACCCAGTACTTC. The whole variable domain, remainder taken from reference TRBV5-1 and TRBJ2-5, is KAGVTQTPRYLIKTRGQQVTLSCSPISGHRSVSWYQQTPGQGLQFLFEYFSETQRNKGNFPGRFSGRQFSNSRSEMNVSTLELGDSALYLCASRNSGQETQYFGPGTRLLVL.

The chain is built from TRBV5-1 and TRBJ2-5; 10 positions agree with TRBD2. Germline trimming cut 6 bases from V and 4 bases from J; bases unmatched to any gene: 9. This CDR3 is 15 amino acids long. Germline assignment: CDR1 SGHRS and CDR2 YFSETQ. The CDR3 spells CASNTAGGLGETQYF. Here the CDR3 DNA reads TGCGCCAGCAATACAGCGGGGGGGCTTGGAGAGACCCAGTACTTC.

This chain connects TRBV30 to TRBJ2-3; D unclear. In germline, CDR1 is GTSNPN, CDR2 SVGIG (reference sequence). This CDR3 is built from 11 residues. The V end lost 3 bases, the J end lost 9 bases, and 10 bases lay between the germline ends. The chain's CDR3 is CAWSAPGTQYF. As DNA, the CDR3 is TGTGCCTGGAGCGCCCCGGGCACGCAGTATTTT.